This T cell receptor (beta chain) was obtained from a study of identical twins. Findings of the study overall: Out-of-frame beta sequences exhibited a weaker degree of excess twin sharing. Sequences that were out-of-frame, alpha and twin-shared displayed an excess of low generation probability.

Only a few counts were recorded for this clonotype. Its cognate antigen is unknown. The germline V and J ends were trimmed by 5 bases and 6 bases, with 16 bases remaining between them. Germline lookup yields CDR1 DFQATT and CDR2 SNEGSKA (reference sequence). The CDR3 contains 13 residues. After template switching added a universal primer site, the resulting cDNA carried unique molecular identifiers. TCRdb independently ran MiXCR on the 5' RACE reads; one entry per CDR3 protein. The repertoire includes approximately 500,000 distinct CDR3 sequences, approximately 14% of them detected once, and about 0.47% sits in the top ten. This sample was also put to use in a study of yellow fever vaccine responses in identical twins. That report adds: Twin vaccine T cell responses reportedly seemed partly convergent, partly personalized.

The clonotype was recovered from a woman aged 18-29 years in good health. The chain has TRBV20-1 and TRBJ1-2; D not resolved. Sequencing used CD4+ T cells sorted from blood. The CDR3 coding sequence is TGCAGTGCTTCCCTACTGACTGTGGATGGCTACACCTTC. Translated, it gives CSASLLTVDGYTF.